The 2 T cell receptor beta chains given below trace back to one sample, sequenced in a study of early T cells in non-severe SARS-CoV-2 infection. TCRdb passed the 5' RACE reads through MiXCR, listing each CDR3 protein once. The sample shows 75,000 to 100,000 distinct CDR3 sequences, about 15% of them seen only once. Sequenced material: whole blood. Receptors were obtained from an adult who was a healthcare worker with PCR-confirmed SARS-CoV-2 infection or an uninfected control (not recorded which).

This chain joins TRBV19 and TRBJ1-2; a possible D gene is TRBD1 (6 bases). Deletions cut 2 bases from V and 4 bases from J, with 11 bases between. The CDR3 runs 14 residues. Germline lookup yields CDR1 LNHDA and CDR2 SQIVND (reference sequence). The CDR3 spells CASSILGQIYGYTF. The CDR3 DNA sequence: TGTGCCAGTAGTATACTTGGACAGATCTATGGCTACACCTTC.

This clonotype was detected many times. V is TRBV9 and J is TRBJ2-3; D possibly matches TRBD1 or TRBD2 (5 bases each). V was cut by 4 bases and J by 2 bases, with 14 bases left in between. This CDR3 comprises 15 residues. Germline V gene sequence: CDR1 SGDLS, CDR2 YYNGEE. CDR3 nucleotides: TGTGCCAGCAGCACATGGGACCTTTTCACAGATACGCAGTATTTT. Protein sequence: CASSTWDLFTDTQYF.